This is a list of T cell receptor beta chains from one sample in a study of CD8 T cells in Susac syndrome. TCRdb called the immunoSEQ multiplex PCR reads again in MiXCR, with one record for every CDR3 protein. This table has under 85,000 distinct CDR3 sequences, over 85% appearing once. The specimen sequenced was CD8+ T cells from PBMCs. These TCRs come from a human donor with multiple sclerosis. Each CDR3 is given with its conserved first and last residue. A D gene is named only where the DNA matches it firmly. Where a row states a size, it is once, few, many or the class of an expanded clone; other rows omit it.

J gene | D gene | clone size | CDR3 length | V gene | CDR3 DNA | CDR3 protein
TRBJ2-2 | . | once | 13 | TRBV27 | TGTGCCAGCAGTTTCTATAGCACCGGGGAGCTGTTTTTT | CASSFYSTGELFF
TRBJ2-6 | TRBD1 | . | 22 | TRBV13 | TGTGCCAGCAGCTTACCCCTTCCGACCCGGGACAGGGGGCAGTCGGGGGCCAACGTCCTGACTTTC | CASSLPLPTRDRGQSGANVLTF
TRBJ1-1 | TRBD1 | . | 13 | TRBV5-6 | TGTGCCAGCAGCTCCGGGACAGGGCTTGAAGCTTTCTTT | CASSSGTGLEAFF
TRBJ1-2 | . | . | 14 | TRBV3-1 | TGTGCCAGCAGCCCTGCGGGGACGACTTATGGCTACACCTTC | CASSPAGTTYGYTF
TRBJ2-5 | . | . | 15 | TRBV15 | TGTGCCACCAGCAGAACGATGGACGGGGGAGAGACCCAGTACTTC | CATSRTMDGGETQYF
TRBJ1-2 | TRBD1 | . | 17 | TRBV12-3/TRBV12-4 | TGTGCCAGCTACCCCAATCTCCGGGACAGGAATAACTATGGCTACACCTTC | CASYPNLRDRNNYGYTF
TRBJ1-1 | TRBD1 | . | 14 | TRBV3-1 | TGTGCCAGCAGCCAAGGACAGGGAGGGACTGAAGCTTTCTTT | CASSQGQGGTEAFF
TRBJ2-7 | TRBD1 | . | 13 | TRBV10-3 | TGTGCCACGCGGACAGGTGATGCTTACGAGCAGTACTTC | CATRTGDAYEQYF
TRBJ2-1 | . | . | 14 | TRBV4-3 | TGCGCCAGCAGCCAAGTCGGACGCCTCAATGAGCAGTTCTTC | CASSQVGRLNEQFF
TRBJ2-5 | TRBD2 | . | 15 | TRBV9 | TGTGCCAGCAGCCTTAGCGGGTTTAACCAAGAGACCCAGTACTTC | CASSLSGFNQETQYF
TRBJ2-1 | . | . | 14 | TRBV15 | TGTGCCACCAGCAGAGATCAAAGTGGCTATGAGCAGTTCTTC | CATSRDQSGYEQFF
TRBJ2-1 | . | . | 14 | TRBV20-1 | TGCAGTGCTAGAGATGTCAGGGTGGGATATGAGCAGTTCTTC | CSARDVRVGYEQFF
TRBJ2-1 | . | . | 15 | TRBV5-1 | TGCGCCAGCAGCTTGGTAATGAGCCTTGACAATGAGCAGTTCTTC | CASSLVMSLDNEQFF
TRBJ1-5 | . | . | 14 | TRBV7-7 | TGTGCCAGCAGCTTCTCAGGGTATTATCAGCCCCAGCATTTT | CASSFSGYYQPQHF
TRBJ1-2 | . | . | 16 | TRBV7-9 | TGTGCCAGCAGCTTAGACAGGTCGGAAGCTAACTATGGCTACACCTTC | CASSLDRSEANYGYTF
TRBJ2-5 | . | . | 11 | TRBV6-5 | TGTGCCAGCAGCGAAGGAGAGACCCAGTACTTC | CASSEGETQYF
TRBJ2-3 | . | . | 16 | TRBV28 | TGTGCCAGCAGAGTCAGGACTACGTCGAGCACAGATACGCAGTATTTT | CASRVRTTSSTDTQYF
TRBJ2-1 | TRBD2 | . | 14 | TRBV27 | TGTGCCAGCAAGACTAGCGGGAGCCCCCTTGGGCAGTTCTTC | CASKTSGSPLGQFF
TRBJ2-7 | . | . | 14 | TRBV28 | TGTGCCAGCAGTTTTTCGGGGGCGGGGAACGAGCAGTACTTC | CASSFSGAGNEQYF
TRBJ2-7 | TRBD1 | . | 16 | TRBV13 | TGTGCCAGCAGCTTAGGCCTCGGACAGGACGCCTACGAGCAGTACTTC | CASSLGLGQDAYEQYF
TRBJ1-5 | . | . | 16 | TRBV7-9 | TGTGCCAGCAGCTTAGCGCGGGGGGGTGGCAATCAGCCCCAGCATTTT | CASSLARGGGNQPQHF
TRBJ2-1 | . | . | 14 | TRBV5-1 | TGCGCCAGCAGGGAGGAGCGGTCATACAATGAGCAGTTCTTC | CASREERSYNEQFF
TRBJ1-2 | . | once | 15 | TRBV12-3/TRBV12-4 | TGTGCCAGCAGTGGAAGCAGTGAGGGCACCCATGGCTACACCTTC | CASSGSSEGTHGYTF
TRBJ1-2 | . | . | 11 | TRBV12-3/TRBV12-4 | TGTGCCAGCAGTACAGGATATGGCTACACCTTC | CASSTGYGYTF
TRBJ2-1 | . | . | 14 | TRBV9 | TGTGCCAGCAGCGTAGAGAAGGCTTCGGATGAGCAGTTCTTC | CASSVEKASDEQFF
TRBJ1-1 | . | . | 18 | TRBV3-1 | TGTGCCAGCAGCCCAAGAAAGGGCGGGATGCCCGTGAACACTGAAGCTTTCTTT | CASSPRKGGMPVNTEAFF
TRBJ1-2 | . | once | 15 | TRBV20-1 | TGCAGTGCTATGGGTCCCGGACAGTGGAACTATGGCTACACCTTC | CSAMGPGQWNYGYTF